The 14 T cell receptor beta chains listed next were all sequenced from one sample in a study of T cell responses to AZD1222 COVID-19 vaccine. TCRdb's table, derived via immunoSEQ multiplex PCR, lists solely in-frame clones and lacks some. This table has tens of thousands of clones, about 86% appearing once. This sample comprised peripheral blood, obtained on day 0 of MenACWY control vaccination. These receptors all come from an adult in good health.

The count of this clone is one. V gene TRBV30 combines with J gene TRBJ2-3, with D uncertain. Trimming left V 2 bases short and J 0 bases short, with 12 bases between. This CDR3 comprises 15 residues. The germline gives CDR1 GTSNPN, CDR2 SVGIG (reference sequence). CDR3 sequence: CAWSKKVQSTDTQYF. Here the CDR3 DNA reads TGTGCCTGGAGTAAGAAGGTCCAAAGCACAGATACGCAGTATTTT.

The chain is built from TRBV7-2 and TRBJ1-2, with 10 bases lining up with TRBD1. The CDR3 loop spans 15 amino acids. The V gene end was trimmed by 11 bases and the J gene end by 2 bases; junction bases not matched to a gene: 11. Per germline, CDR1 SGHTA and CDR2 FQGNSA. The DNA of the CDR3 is TGTGCCGTCGAGGACAGGGGGTTAACCAACTATGGCTACACCTTC. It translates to CAVEDRGLTNYGYTF. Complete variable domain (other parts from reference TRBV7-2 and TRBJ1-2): GAGVSQSPSNKVTEKGKDVELRCDPISGHTALYWYRQSLGQGLEFLIYFQGNSAPDKSGLPSDRFSAERTGGSVSTLTIQRTQQEDSAVYLCAVEDRGLTNYGYTFGSGTRLTVV.

CDR3 DNA: TGCGCCAGCAGCATGGGACAGGTCCACACTGAAGCTTTCTTT. Its translation is CASSMGQVHTEAFF. V usage is TRBV5-1 and J usage is TRBJ1-1; 8 nucleotides line up with TRBD1. Germline lookup yields CDR1 SGHRS and CDR2 YFSETQ. This CDR3 contains 14 residues. Germline trimming cut 4 bases from V and 3 bases from J; bases unmatched to any gene: 5. Variable domain in full (rest from reference TRBV5-1 and TRBJ1-1): KAGVTQTPRYLIKTRGQQVTLSCSPISGHRSVSWYQQTPGQGLQFLFEYFSETQRNKGNFPGRFSGRQFSNSRSEMNVSTLELGDSALYLCASSMGQVHTEAFFGQGTRLTVV.

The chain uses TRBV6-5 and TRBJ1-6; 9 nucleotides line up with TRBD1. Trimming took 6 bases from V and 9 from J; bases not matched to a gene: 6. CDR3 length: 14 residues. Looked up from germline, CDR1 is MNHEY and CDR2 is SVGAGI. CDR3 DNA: TGTGCCAGCAGGGGACAGGGTTCAAGTTCACCCCTCCACTTT. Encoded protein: CASRGQGSSSPLHF.

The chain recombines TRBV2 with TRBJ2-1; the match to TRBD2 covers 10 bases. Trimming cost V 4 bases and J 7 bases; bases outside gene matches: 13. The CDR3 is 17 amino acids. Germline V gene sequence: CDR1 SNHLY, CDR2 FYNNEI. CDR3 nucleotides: TGTGCCAGCAGTGTAAGGGGACTAAGCGGGGGGGAGAATGAGCAGTTCTTC. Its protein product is CASSVRGLSGGENEQFF.

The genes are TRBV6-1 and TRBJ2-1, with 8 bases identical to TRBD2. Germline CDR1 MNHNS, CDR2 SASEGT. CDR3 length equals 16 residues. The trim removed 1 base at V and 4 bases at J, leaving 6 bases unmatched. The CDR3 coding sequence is TGTGCCAGCAGTGAAGGCGGGGGGTACGTTTACAATGAGCAGTTCTTC. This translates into CASSEGGGYVYNEQFF.

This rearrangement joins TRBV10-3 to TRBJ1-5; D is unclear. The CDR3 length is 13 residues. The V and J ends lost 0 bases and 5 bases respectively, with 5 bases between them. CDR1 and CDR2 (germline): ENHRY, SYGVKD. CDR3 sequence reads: CAISESSDQPQHF. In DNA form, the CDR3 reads TGTGCCATCAGTGAGTCTTCCGATCAGCCCCAGCATTTT.

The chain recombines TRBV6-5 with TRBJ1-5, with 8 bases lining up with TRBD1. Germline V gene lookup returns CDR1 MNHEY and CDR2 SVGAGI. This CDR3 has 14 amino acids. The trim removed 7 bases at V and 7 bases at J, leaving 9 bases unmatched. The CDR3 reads CASNPQGAGQPQHF. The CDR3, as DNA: TGTGCCAGCAACCCTCAGGGGGCAGGCCAGCCCCAGCATTTT.

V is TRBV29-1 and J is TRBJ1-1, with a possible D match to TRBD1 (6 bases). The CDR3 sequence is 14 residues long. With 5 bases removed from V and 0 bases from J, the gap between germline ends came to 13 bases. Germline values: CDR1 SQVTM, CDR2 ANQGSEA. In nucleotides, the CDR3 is TGCAGCGTTTCGACAGGTGGGATGAACACTGAAGCTTTCTTT. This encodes CSVSTGGMNTEAFF.

CDR3 sequence reads: CASSATGFDQPQHF. CDR3 sequence (DNA): TGTGCCAGCAGTGCGACAGGGTTCGATCAGCCCCAGCATTTT. This rearrangement joins TRBV2 to TRBJ1-5; 7 bases are a match to TRBD1. This CDR3 region has 14 residues. The J segment lost 5 bases and the V segment lost 4 bases, leaving 5 bases of the junction unmatched. Germline-derived CDR1 and CDR2 are SNHLY and FYNNEI.

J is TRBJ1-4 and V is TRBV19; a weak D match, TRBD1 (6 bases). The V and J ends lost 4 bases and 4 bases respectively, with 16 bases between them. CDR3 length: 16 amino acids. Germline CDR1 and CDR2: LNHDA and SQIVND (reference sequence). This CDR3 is CASSSSTGARNEKLFF. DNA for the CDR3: TGTGCCAGTAGTAGTTCGACAGGAGCCCGTAATGAAAAACTGTTTTTT.

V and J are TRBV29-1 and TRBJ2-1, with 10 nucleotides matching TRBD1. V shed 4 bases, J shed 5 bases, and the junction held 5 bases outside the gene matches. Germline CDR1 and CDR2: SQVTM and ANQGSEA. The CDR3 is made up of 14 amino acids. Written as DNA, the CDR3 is TGCAGCGTTGTCCGGGACAGGGGACACAATGAGCAGTTCTTC. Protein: CSVVRDRGHNEQFF.

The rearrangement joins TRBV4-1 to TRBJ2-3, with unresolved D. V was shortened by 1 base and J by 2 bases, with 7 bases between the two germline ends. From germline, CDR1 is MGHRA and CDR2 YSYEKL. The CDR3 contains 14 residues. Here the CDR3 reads CASSQVRVTDTQYF. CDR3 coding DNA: TGCGCCAGCAGCCAAGTTCGGGTCACAGATACGCAGTATTTT.

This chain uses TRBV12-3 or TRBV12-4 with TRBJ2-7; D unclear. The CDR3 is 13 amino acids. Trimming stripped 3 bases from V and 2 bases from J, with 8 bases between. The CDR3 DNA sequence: TGTGCCAGCAGTTTTGGGGAAACCTACGAGCAGTACTTC. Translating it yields CASSFGETYEQYF.